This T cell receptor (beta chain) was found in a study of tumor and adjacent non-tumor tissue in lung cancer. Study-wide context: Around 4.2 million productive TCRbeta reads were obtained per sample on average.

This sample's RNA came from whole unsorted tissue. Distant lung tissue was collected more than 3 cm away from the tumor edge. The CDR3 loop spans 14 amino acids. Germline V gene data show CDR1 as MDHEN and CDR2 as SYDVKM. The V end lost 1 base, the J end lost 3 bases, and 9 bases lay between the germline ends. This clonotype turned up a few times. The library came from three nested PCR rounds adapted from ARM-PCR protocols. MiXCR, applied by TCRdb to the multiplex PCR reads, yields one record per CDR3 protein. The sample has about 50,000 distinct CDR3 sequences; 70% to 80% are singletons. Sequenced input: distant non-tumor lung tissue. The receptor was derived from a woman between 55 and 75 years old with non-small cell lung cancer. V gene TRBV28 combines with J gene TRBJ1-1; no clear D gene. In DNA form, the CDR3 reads TGTGCCAGCAGTTTATTGCCTACCTACACTGAAGCTTTCTTT. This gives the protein CASSLLPTYTEAFF.